This TCR beta chain was documented in a study of early T cells in non-severe SARS-CoV-2 infection. Turning to the study itself: Chains stayed unpaired after sequencing of bulk RNA from unsorted whole blood.

Points from the study as a whole: VDJdb-based matching was biased toward anti-spike CD8 responses and missed private and CD4 specificities.

For this clonotype: Its target is not known.

Each CDR3 protein is one row after TCRdb ran MiXCR on the 5' RACE reads. The table shows about 63,000 distinct CDR3 sequences, with 10% to 15% occurring only once. Germline loops: CDR1 SGHVS, CDR2 FNYEAQ. V shed 0 bases and J 2 bases; nucleotides not matched to a gene: 7. The CDR3 loop spans 17 amino acids. The origin of this receptor is an adult who was a healthcare worker with PCR-confirmed SARS-CoV-2 infection or an uninfected control (not recorded which). The sequenced sample was whole blood. The rearrangement uses TRBV7-6 and TRBJ2-5; 9 nucleotides match TRBD2. This CDR3 is CASSLASGGGGQETQYF. The DNA for the CDR3 is TGTGCCAGCAGCTTAGCTAGCGGGGGCGGGGGACAAGAGACCCAGTACTTC.